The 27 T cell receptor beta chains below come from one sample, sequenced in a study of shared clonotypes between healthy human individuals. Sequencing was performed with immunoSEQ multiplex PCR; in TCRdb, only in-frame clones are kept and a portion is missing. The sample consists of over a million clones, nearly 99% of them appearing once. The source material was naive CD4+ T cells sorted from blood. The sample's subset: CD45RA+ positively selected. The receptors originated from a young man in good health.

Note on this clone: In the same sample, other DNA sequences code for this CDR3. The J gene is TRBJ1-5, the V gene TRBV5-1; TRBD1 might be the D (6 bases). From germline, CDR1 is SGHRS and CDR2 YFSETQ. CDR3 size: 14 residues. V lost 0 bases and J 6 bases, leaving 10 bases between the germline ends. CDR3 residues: CASSLEQGGQPQHF. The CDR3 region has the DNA TGCGCCAGCAGCTTGGAACAGGGAGGTCAGCCCCAGCATTTT.

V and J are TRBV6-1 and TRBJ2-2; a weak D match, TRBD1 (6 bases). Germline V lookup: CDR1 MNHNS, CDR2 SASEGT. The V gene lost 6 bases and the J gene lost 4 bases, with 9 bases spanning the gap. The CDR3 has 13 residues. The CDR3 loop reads CASSMGATGELFF. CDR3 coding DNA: TGTGCCAGCAGCATGGGGGCCACCGGGGAGCTGTTTTTT.

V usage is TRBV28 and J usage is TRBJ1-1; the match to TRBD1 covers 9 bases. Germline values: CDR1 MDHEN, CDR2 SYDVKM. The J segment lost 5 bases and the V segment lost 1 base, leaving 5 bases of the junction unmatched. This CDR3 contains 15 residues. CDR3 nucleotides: TGTGCCAGCAGTTTATTTCCCGGGACAGGGACTGAAGCTTTCTTT. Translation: CASSLFPGTGTEAFF. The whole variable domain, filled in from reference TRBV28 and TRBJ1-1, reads DVKVTQSSRYLVKRTGEKVFLECVQDMDHENMFWYRQDPGLGLRLIYFSYDVKMKEKGDIPEGYSVSREKKERFSLILESASTNQTSMYLCASSLFPGTGTEAFFGQGTRLTVV.

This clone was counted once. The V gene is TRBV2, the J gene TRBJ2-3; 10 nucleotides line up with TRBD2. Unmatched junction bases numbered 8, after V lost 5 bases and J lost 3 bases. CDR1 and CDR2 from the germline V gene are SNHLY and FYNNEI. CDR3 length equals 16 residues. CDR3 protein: CASSSSGSGPTDTQYF. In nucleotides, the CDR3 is TGTGCCAGCAGTTCTAGCGGGAGCGGTCCGACAGATACGCAGTATTTT. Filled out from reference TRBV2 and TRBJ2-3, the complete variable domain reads EPEVTQTPSHQVTQMGQEVILRCVPISNHLYFYWYRQILGQKVEFLVSFYNNEISEKSEIFDDQFSVERPDGSNFTLKIRSTKLEDSAMYFCASSSSGSGPTDTQYFGPGTRLTVL.

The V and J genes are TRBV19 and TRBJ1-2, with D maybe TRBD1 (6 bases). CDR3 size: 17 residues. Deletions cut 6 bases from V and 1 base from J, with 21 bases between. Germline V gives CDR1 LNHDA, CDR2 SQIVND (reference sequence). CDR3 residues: CASRRSRRDTLNYGYTF. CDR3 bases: TGTGCCAGTAGACGCTCACGCCGGGACACTCTTAACTATGGCTACACCTTC.

This CDR3 reads CASSQCGCDGADGYEQYF. The CDR3 DNA sequence: TGCGCCAGCAGTCAATGTGGTTGTGACGGGGCAGATGGTTACGAGCAGTACTTC. This chain uses TRBV23-1 with TRBJ2-7, with D perhaps TRBD1 or TRBD2 (5 bases each). TRBV23-1 is an ORF; its function is uncertain. The CDR3 extends over 18 amino acids. Trimming shortened V by 1 base and J by 4 bases, and 23 bases separated the two germline ends.

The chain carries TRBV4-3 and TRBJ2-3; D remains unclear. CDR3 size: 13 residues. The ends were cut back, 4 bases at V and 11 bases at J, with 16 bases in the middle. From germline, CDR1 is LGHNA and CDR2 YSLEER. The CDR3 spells CASSLRLDERQYF. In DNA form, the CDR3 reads TGCGCCAGCAGCCTGCGCCTCGACGAGAGGCAGTATTTT.

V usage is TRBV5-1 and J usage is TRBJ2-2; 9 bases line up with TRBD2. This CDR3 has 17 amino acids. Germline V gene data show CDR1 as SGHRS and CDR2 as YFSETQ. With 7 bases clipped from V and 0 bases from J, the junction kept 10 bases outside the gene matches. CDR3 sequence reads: CASARARGGANTGELFF. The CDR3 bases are TGCGCCAGCGCCAGAGCCCGCGGGGGGGCGAACACCGGGGAGCTGTTTTTT.

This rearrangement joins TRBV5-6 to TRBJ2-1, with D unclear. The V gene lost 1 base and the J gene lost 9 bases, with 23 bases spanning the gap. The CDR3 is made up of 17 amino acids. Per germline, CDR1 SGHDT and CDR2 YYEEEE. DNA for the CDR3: TGTGCCAGCAGCTTGAGTATGGTGGTGCTATTATACGCTGAGCAGTTCTTC. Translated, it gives CASSLSMVVLLYAEQFF.

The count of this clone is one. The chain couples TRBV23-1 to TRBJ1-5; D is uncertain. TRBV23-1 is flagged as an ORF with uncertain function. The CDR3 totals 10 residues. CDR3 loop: CVEANQPQHF. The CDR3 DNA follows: TGCGTAGAGGCCAATCAGCCCCAGCATTTT.

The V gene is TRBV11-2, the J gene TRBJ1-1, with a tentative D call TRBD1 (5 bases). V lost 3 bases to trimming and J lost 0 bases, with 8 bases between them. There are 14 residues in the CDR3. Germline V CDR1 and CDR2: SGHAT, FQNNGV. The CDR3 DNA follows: TGTGCCAGCAGCTTGAGGGGCCTGAACACTGAAGCTTTCTTT. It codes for CASSLRGLNTEAFF.

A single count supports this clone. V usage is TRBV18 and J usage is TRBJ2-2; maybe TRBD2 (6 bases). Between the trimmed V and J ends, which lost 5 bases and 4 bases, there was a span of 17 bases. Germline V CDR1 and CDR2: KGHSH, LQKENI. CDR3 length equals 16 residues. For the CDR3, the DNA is TGTGCCAGCTCATCGGGAGTGGGGCAAACCACCGGGGAGCTGTTTTTT. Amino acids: CASSSGVGQTTGELFF.

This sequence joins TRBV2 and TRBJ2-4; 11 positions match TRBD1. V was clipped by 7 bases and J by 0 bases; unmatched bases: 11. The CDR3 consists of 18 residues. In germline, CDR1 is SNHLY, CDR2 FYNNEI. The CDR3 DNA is TGTGCCAGCACCAACCGGGACAGGGGGTCCCTAGCCAAAAACATTCAGTACTTC. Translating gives CASTNRDRGSLAKNIQYF.

The CDR3 sequence: CASRKTGADTQYF. The DNA of the CDR3 is TGTGCCAGCCGAAAAACAGGGGCAGATACGCAGTATTTT. The chain combines TRBV19 with TRBJ2-3; 7 positions match TRBD1. Trimming cost V 9 bases and J 4 bases; bases outside gene matches: 7. From germline, CDR1 is LNHDA and CDR2 SQIVND (reference sequence). The CDR3 sequence is 13 residues long.

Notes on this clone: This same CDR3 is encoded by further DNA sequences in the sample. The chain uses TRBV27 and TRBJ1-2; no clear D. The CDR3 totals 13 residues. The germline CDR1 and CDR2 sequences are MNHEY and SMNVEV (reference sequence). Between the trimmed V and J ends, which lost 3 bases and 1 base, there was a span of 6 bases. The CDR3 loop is CASSFRGNYGYTF. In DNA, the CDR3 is TGTGCCAGCAGTTTTCGGGGTAACTATGGCTACACCTTC.

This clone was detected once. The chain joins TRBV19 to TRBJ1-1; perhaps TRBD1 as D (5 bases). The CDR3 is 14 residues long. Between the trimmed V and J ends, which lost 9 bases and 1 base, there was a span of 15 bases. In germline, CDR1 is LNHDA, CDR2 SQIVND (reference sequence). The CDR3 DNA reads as TGTGCCAGCCTTAGGGACCCCGCGAACACTGAAGCTTTCTTT. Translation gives CASLRDPANTEAFF.

CDR3 nucleotide sequence: TGCGCCAGCAGCTACGGCGGCACAGATACGCAGTATTTT. As protein: CASSYGGTDTQYF. The V and J genes are TRBV5-1 and TRBJ2-3, with D hard to call. Germline V gene lookup returns CDR1 SGHRS and CDR2 YFSETQ. This CDR3 has 13 amino acids. The germline V and J ends were trimmed by 3 bases and 1 base, with 6 bases remaining between them.

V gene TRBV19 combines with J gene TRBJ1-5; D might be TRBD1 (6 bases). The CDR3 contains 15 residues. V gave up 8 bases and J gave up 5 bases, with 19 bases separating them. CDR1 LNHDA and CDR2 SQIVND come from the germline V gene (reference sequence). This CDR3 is CASHSRDNLHQPQHF. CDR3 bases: TGTGCCAGTCACAGCCGGGACAACCTCCATCAGCCCCAGCATTTT.

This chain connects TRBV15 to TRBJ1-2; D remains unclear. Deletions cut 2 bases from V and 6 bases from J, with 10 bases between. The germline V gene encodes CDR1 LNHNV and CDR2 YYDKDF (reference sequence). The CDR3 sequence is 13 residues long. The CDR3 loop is CATSRNSEDGYTF. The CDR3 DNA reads TGTGCCACCAGCAGAAACTCAGAGGATGGCTACACCTTC.

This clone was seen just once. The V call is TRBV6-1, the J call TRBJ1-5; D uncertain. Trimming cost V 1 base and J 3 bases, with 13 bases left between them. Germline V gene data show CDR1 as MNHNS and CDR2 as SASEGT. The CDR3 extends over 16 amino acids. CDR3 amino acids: CASSEGERGVNQPQHF. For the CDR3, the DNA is TGTGCCAGCAGTGAAGGGGAGAGAGGAGTCAATCAGCCCCAGCATTTT.

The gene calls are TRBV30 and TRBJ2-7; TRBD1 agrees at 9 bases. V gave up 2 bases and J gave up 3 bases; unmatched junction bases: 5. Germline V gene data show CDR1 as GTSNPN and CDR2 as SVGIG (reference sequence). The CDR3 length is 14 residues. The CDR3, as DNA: TGTGCCTGGAGTTCGGACAGGGGAATCTACGAGCAGTACTTC. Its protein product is CAWSSDRGIYEQYF.

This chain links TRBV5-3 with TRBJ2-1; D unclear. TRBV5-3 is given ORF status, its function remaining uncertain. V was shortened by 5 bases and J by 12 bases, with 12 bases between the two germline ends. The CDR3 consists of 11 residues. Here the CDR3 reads CARRTDRVQFF. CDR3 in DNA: TGTGCCAGAAGAACCGACCGTGTGCAGTTCTTC.

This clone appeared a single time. CDR3 sequence (DNA): TGCGCCAGCAGCTTGGTTGCGGAGCCCTACAATGAGCAGTTCTTC. It is translated as CASSLVAEPYNEQFF. The J gene is TRBJ2-1, the V gene TRBV5-1; D ambiguous. The CDR3 runs 15 residues. Germline lookup yields CDR1 SGHRS and CDR2 YFSETQ. Trimming took off 0 bases at V and 2 bases at J, with 9 bases between the two ends. Drawing the rest from reference TRBV5-1 and TRBJ2-1, the complete variable domain is KAGVTQTPRYLIKTRGQQVTLSCSPISGHRSVSWYQQTPGQGLQFLFEYFSETQRNKGNFPGRFSGRQFSNSRSEMNVSTLELGDSALYLCASSLVAEPYNEQFFGPGTRLTVL.

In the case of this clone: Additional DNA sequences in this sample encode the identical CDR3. In DNA form, the CDR3 reads TGTGCCAGCTCACCTTCTGGAAGCAATCAGCCCCAGCATTTT. Its protein product is CASSPSGSNQPQHF. V gene TRBV18 combines with J gene TRBJ1-5, with D unclear. CDR3 length: 14 residues. The germline gives CDR1 KGHSH, CDR2 LQKENI. V was shortened by 3 bases and J by 1 base, with 7 bases between the two germline ends.

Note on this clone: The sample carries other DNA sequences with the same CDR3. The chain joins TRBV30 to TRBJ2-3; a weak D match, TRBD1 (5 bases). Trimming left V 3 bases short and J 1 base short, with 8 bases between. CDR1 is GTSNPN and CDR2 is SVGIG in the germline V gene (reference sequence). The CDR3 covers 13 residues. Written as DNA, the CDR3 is TGTGCCTGGAGGGGGCACCGCACAGATACGCAGTATTTT. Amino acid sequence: CAWRGHRTDTQYF.

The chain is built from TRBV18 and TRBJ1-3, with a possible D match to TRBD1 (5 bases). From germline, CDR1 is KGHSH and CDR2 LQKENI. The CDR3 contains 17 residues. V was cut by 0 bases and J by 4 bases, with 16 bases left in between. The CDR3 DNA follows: TGTGCCAGCTCACCACCGGTGATGGGGGTCGGAGGAAACACCATATATTTT. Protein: CASSPPVMGVGGNTIYF.

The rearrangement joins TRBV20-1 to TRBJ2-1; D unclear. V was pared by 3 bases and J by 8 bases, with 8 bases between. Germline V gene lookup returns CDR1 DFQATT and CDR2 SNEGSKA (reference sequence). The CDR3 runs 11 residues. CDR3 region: CSASYEYEQFF. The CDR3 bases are TGCAGTGCTAGCTACGAATATGAGCAGTTCTTC.